These 26 T cell receptor beta chains share one sample of origin, sequenced in a study of PD-1 blockade in classical Hodgkin lymphoma. Produced via immunoSEQ multiplex PCR; TCRdb's table is partial and in-frame only. This table holds almost 85,000 clones, around 90% found once. The patients all showed relapse after autologous stem cell transplantation, while their brentuximab vedotin exposure varied. This sample comprised peripheral blood mononuclear cells (PBMCs), obtained at baseline. The source is a human donor with classical Hodgkin lymphoma.

This clone came up once. CDR3 sequence (DNA): TGTGCCAGCAGTTTTAGGGTCTACGAGCAGTACTTC. The encoded protein is CASSFRVYEQYF. The chain joins TRBV28 to TRBJ2-7; unclear D gene. This CDR3 is 12 amino acids long. The V gene's germline CDR1 is MDHEN and CDR2 SYDVKM. Trimming stripped 3 bases from V and 3 bases from J, with 6 bases between. The full variable domain, rest sourced from reference TRBV28 and TRBJ2-7, is DVKVTQSSRYLVKRTGEKVFLECVQDMDHENMFWYRQDPGLGLRLIYFSYDVKMKEKGDIPEGYSVSREKKERFSLILESASTNQTSMYLCASSFRVYEQYFGPGTRLTVT.

This chain connects TRBV6-5 to TRBJ1-2; D uncertain. This CDR3 is built from 13 residues. V dropped 0 bases and J dropped 8 bases, with 10 bases sitting between them. Germline V gene sequence: CDR1 MNHEY, CDR2 SVGAGI. CDR3 region: CASSYSTTGGYTF. CDR3 coding DNA: TGTGCCAGCAGTTACTCGACTACGGGAGGCTACACCTTC.

The J gene is TRBJ1-1, the V gene TRBV5-6; D is possibly TRBD1 (6 bases). CDR1 and CDR2 from the germline V gene are SGHDT and YYEEEE. This CDR3 contains 13 residues. V gave up 7 bases and J gave up 4 bases, with 14 bases separating them. The chain's CDR3 is CASVRRGGTEAFF. The CDR3 coding sequence is TGTGCCAGCGTCCGGAGGGGGGGCACTGAAGCTTTCTTT. The variable domain in full, completed from reference TRBV5-6 and TRBJ1-1, reads DAGVTQSPTHLIKTRGQQVTLRCSPKSGHDTVSWYQQALGQGPQFIFQYYEEEERQRGNFPDRFSGHQFPNYSSELNVNALLLGDSALYLCASVRRGGTEAFFGQGTRLTVV.

CDR3 protein: CASSSTGVGNTIYF. CDR3 DNA sequence: TGTGCCAGCAGTTCAACAGGGGTCGGAAACACCATATATTTT. The V gene is TRBV28, the J gene TRBJ1-3; 7 nucleotides match TRBD1. Germline V gives CDR1 MDHEN, CDR2 SYDVKM. V dropped 4 bases and J dropped 4; count of bases not matched to a gene: 4. This CDR3 spans 14 amino acids.

V is TRBV9 and J is TRBJ1-3; 9 nucleotides agree with TRBD1. Trimming at V came to 0 bases and at J to 4 bases, leaving 5 bases not matched to a gene. The germline V gene has CDR1 SGDLS and CDR2 YYNGEE. The CDR3 loop spans 16 amino acids. The CDR3 DNA follows: TGTGCCAGCAGCGTAGCGGGACAGGGAGCAGGAAACACCATATATTTT. It is translated as CASSVAGQGAGNTIYF.

J is TRBJ2-7 and V is TRBV4-1, with TRBD2 matching 8 bases. The CDR3 is 14 amino acids. Per germline, CDR1 MGHRA and CDR2 YSYEKL. V trimming: 1 base; J trimming: 4 bases; junction bases outside the gene matches: 3. DNA for the CDR3: TGCGCCAGCAGCCAAGTACTAGCGGAATACGAGCAGTACTTC. This sequence encodes CASSQVLAEYEQYF.

The CDR3 sequence: CASSLRLSTRRELFF. CDR3 nucleotides: TGCGCCAGCAGCTTGCGACTATCAACCCGGAGGGAGCTGTTTTTT. The rearrangement links TRBV5-1 to TRBJ2-2, with a possible D match to TRBD2 (5 bases). Germline V lookup: CDR1 SGHRS, CDR2 YFSETQ. The CDR3 has 15 amino acids. Trimming took off 1 base at V and 9 bases at J, with 16 bases between the two ends.

This chain links TRBV5-4 with TRBJ2-1; D gene unclear. This CDR3 contains 13 residues. The V end lost 0 bases, the J end lost 4 bases, and 5 bases lay between the germline ends. CDR1 is SGHNT, CDR2 YYREEE, per germline (reference sequence). CDR3: CASSLGLYNEQFF. In DNA form, the CDR3 reads TGTGCCAGCAGCTTGGGGTTATACAATGAGCAGTTCTTC.

The chain couples TRBV28 to TRBJ2-7; 8 positions agree with TRBD1. The CDR3 runs to 15 residues. V lost 3 bases to trimming and J lost 7 bases; unmatched junction nucleotides: 11. From germline, CDR1 is MDHEN and CDR2 SYDVKM. The CDR3 DNA reads TGTGCCAGCAGTTTCCCAGGGACAGGCTCTGGTGAGCAGTACTTC. Amino acid sequence: CASSFPGTGSGEQYF. The full variable domain, in which reference TRBV28 and TRBJ2-7 provide the parts outside the CDR3, is DVKVTQSSRYLVKRTGEKVFLECVQDMDHENMFWYRQDPGLGLRLIYFSYDVKMKEKGDIPEGYSVSREKKERFSLILESASTNQTSMYLCASSFPGTGSGEQYFGPGTRLTVT.

V and J are TRBV19 and TRBJ2-7, with TRBD2 matching 13 bases. The germline CDR1 and CDR2 sequences are LNHDA and SQIVND (reference sequence). Trimming removed 6 bases from V and 4 bases from J; junction bases left unmatched: 3. This CDR3 contains 14 residues. In DNA form, the CDR3 reads TGTGCCAGTAGCACTAGCGGGAGGGAATACGAGCAGTACTTC. Amino acids: CASSTSGREYEQYF.

The chain recombines TRBV6-5 with TRBJ1-1; no reliable D call. The V gene's germline CDR1 is MNHEY and CDR2 SVGAGI. This CDR3 contains 14 residues. The V end lost 6 bases, the J end lost 4 bases, and 15 bases lay between the germline ends. CDR3 in DNA: TGTGCCAGCAGCCCCGCGAGCGGCAGCACTGAAGCTTTCTTT. This gives the protein CASSPASGSTEAFF.

The table lists this clone with a count of one. This chain uses TRBV6-1 with TRBJ1-5; D not resolved. Trimming took off 4 bases at V and 4 bases at J, with 8 bases between the two ends. Germline V gene lookup returns CDR1 MNHNS and CDR2 SASEGT. The CDR3 spans 13 residues. The DNA for the CDR3 is TGTGCCAGCAGTGTTCACGAAAATCAGCCCCAGCATTTT. Amino acid sequence: CASSVHENQPQHF.

This chain joins TRBV6-5 and TRBJ2-7; the D is unclear. The ends were cut back, 5 bases at V and 1 base at J, with 15 bases in the middle. Germline assignment: CDR1 MNHEY and CDR2 SVGAGI. This CDR3 comprises 15 residues. CDR3 loop: CASSAKTVGSYEQYF. CDR3 DNA: TGTGCCAGCAGTGCCAAGACGGTGGGTTCCTACGAGCAGTACTTC.

V usage is TRBV4-3 and J usage is TRBJ1-3; possible D gene TRBD1, 5 bases. The germline CDR1 and CDR2 sequences are LGHNA and YSLEER. The V and J ends lost 0 bases and 1 base respectively, with 10 bases between them. The CDR3 runs to 16 residues. The CDR3 here is CASSQDLGTSGNTIYF. CDR3 nucleotides: TGCGCCAGCAGCCAAGATTTAGGGACTTCTGGAAACACCATATATTTT.

CDR3 DNA: TGTGCCAGCAGCCAAGGAACATGGGGCATGAACACTGAAGCTTTCTTT. Protein product: CASSQGTWGMNTEAFF. V and J are TRBV14 and TRBJ1-1; possible D gene TRBD1, 5 bases. The CDR3 sequence is 16 residues long. The V gene lost 1 base and the J gene lost 0 bases, with 12 bases spanning the gap. Looked up from germline, CDR1 is SGHDN and CDR2 is FVKESK.

The chain combines TRBV11-2 with TRBJ1-4; 7 bases fit TRBD1. Trimming cost V 5 bases and J 15 bases; bases outside gene matches: 9. This CDR3 contains 12 residues. Germline assignment: CDR1 SGHAT and CDR2 FQNNGV. Here the CDR3 reads CASSKRPDRVFF. The CDR3, as DNA: TGTGCCAGCAGCAAACGACCAGACAGGGTGTTTTTT.

This clone was seen a few times. The V gene is TRBV5-4, the J gene TRBJ1-2; D is ambiguous. V lost 2 bases, J lost 8 bases, and 16 bases lay in between. This CDR3 is built from 14 residues. Germline CDR1 is SGHNT and CDR2 is YYREEE (reference sequence). As DNA, the CDR3 is TGTGCCAGCAGCTTACCCCAGGAGTGGGGAGGCTACACCTTC. Its protein is CASSLPQEWGGYTF. Full variable domain (missing parts from reference TRBV5-4 and TRBJ1-2): ETGVTQSPTHLIKTRGQQVTLRCSSQSGHNTVSWYQQALGQGPQFIFQYYREEENGRGNFPPRFSGLQFPNYSSELNVNALELDDSALYLCASSLPQEWGGYTFGSGTRLTVV.

The V call is TRBV6-5, the J call TRBJ1-2; no clear D gene. There are 12 residues in the CDR3. V was clipped by 8 bases and J by 0 bases, with 7 bases between them. Germline loops: CDR1 MNHEY, CDR2 SVGAGI. CDR3 loop: CASSRANYGYTF. The DNA of the CDR3 is TGTGCCAGCTCCCGAGCTAACTATGGCTACACCTTC.

This CDR3 is CASSLTSGSSYEQYF. DNA of the CDR3: TGTGCCAGCAGTTTAACTAGCGGGAGCTCCTACGAGCAGTACTTC. The gene calls are TRBV27 and TRBJ2-7; 11 bases match TRBD2. This CDR3 is 15 amino acids long. The germline gives CDR1 MNHEY, CDR2 SMNVEV (reference sequence). The J segment lost 0 bases and the V segment lost 2 bases, leaving 0 bases of the junction unmatched.

The gene calls are TRBV6-1 and TRBJ2-3, with D uncertain. The V end lost 2 bases, the J end lost 6 bases, and 6 bases lay between the germline ends. The CDR3 is made up of 12 amino acids. The germline gives CDR1 MNHNS, CDR2 SASEGT. CDR3 sequence reads: CASSELRDTQYF. The CDR3 DNA reads TGTGCCAGCAGTGAATTGAGGGATACGCAGTATTTT.

This chain joins TRBV28 and TRBJ1-4; 7 bases fit TRBD1. Germline CDR1 and CDR2: MDHEN and SYDVKM. This CDR3 region has 15 residues. With V trimmed by 2 bases and J by 2 bases, 2 bases remained unmatched. CDR3 amino acids: CASSLKGATNEKLFF. CDR3 nucleotide sequence: TGTGCCAGCAGTTTAAAGGGGGCGACTAATGAAAAACTGTTTTTT. The entire variable domain, with the rest obtained from reference TRBV28 and TRBJ1-4, is as follows: DVKVTQSSRYLVKRTGEKVFLECVQDMDHENMFWYRQDPGLGLRLIYFSYDVKMKEKGDIPEGYSVSREKKERFSLILESASTNQTSMYLCASSLKGATNEKLFFGSGTQLSVL.

This chain uses TRBV28 with TRBJ2-1; the match to TRBD2 covers 9 bases. V shed 3 bases and J 4 bases; nucleotides not matched to a gene: 13. CDR3 length: 18 amino acids. CDR1 and CDR2 from the germline V gene are MDHEN and SYDVKM. The CDR3 DNA sequence: TGTGCCAGCAGTTTCCGGTCCCCTTCTAGCGGGGATTACAATGAGCAGTTCTTC. Translation: CASSFRSPSSGDYNEQFF.

The chain couples TRBV27 to TRBJ1-2, with a weak D call TRBD1 (5 bases). The CDR3 consists of 14 residues. Germline V gene lookup returns CDR1 MNHEY and CDR2 SMNVEV (reference sequence). V was trimmed by 0 bases and J by 8 bases, leaving 13 bases between them. CDR3 DNA: TGTGCCAGCAGTTTATCGCCCAGGGAATGGGGCTACACCTTC. It translates to CASSLSPREWGYTF.

The V call is TRBV18, the J call TRBJ1-1; D is undetermined. CDR3 size: 13 residues. With 2 bases removed from V and 0 bases from J, the gap between germline ends came to 4 bases. Germline assignment: CDR1 KGHSH and CDR2 LQKENI. This CDR3 reads CASSPEMNTEAFF. The CDR3 DNA is TGTGCCAGCTCACCAGAGATGAACACTGAAGCTTTCTTT.

The V call is TRBV5-1, the J call TRBJ2-2, with TRBD2 matching 7 bases. The CDR3 is 13 residues long. With 4 bases clipped from V and 6 bases from J, the junction kept 3 bases outside the gene matches. The germline CDR1 and CDR2 sequences are SGHRS and YFSETQ. CDR3 protein: CASSTTSAGELFF. As DNA, the CDR3 is TGCGCCAGCAGCACAACTAGCGCCGGGGAGCTGTTTTTT.

By share, this clone ranks as medium-sized. CDR3 sequence: CASSQEADGIYGYTF. Here the CDR3 DNA reads TGCGCCAGCAGCCAAGAGGCGGACGGCATCTATGGCTACACCTTC. This sequence joins TRBV4-1 and TRBJ1-2; D is unresolved. Trimming shortened V by 0 bases and J by 4 bases, and 12 bases separated the two germline ends. This CDR3 has 15 amino acids. Germline V lookup: CDR1 MGHRA, CDR2 YSYEKL.